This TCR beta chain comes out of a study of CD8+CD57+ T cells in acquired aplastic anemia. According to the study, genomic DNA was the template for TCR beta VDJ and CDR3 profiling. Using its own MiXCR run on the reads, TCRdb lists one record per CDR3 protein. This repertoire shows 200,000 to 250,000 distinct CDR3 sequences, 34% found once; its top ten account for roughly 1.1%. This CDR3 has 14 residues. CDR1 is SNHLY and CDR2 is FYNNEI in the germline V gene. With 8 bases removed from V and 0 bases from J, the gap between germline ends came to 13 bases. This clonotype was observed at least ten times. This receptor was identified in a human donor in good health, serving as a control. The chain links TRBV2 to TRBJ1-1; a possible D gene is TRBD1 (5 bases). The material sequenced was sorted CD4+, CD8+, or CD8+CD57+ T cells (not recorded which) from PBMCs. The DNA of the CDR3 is TGTGCCAGCTCGGTGACAGCTATGAACACTGAAGCTTTCTTT. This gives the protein CASSVTAMNTEAFF.